The 20 T cell receptor beta chains below were found in one sample sequenced in a study of OX40 agonist ivuxolimab in advanced cancers. Some clones are missing from TCRdb's copy, which holds only in-frame ones; the method was immunoSEQ multiplex PCR. The sample consists of about 67,000 clones, approximately 80% of them appearing once. The input for sequencing was CD4+ or CD8+ T cells sorted from blood, taken in a trial of the OX40 agonist ivuxolimab. All receptors derive from an adult with an advanced solid tumor such as melanoma, head and neck, liver or kidney cancer.

The V gene is TRBV21-1, the J gene TRBJ1-3; no DNA check was done on the table's D call, TRBD1. TRBV21-1 is assigned pseudogene status. CDR3 length equals 18 residues. The CDR3, as DNA: TGTGCCAGCACCACCGCCGGATTTGGGGGCCCCACCCGAAACACCATATATTTT. Amino acids: CASTTAGFGGPTRNTIYF.

The chain joins TRBV5-1 to TRBJ2-5; no clear D gene. Trimming took 4 bases from V and 0 from J, leaving 7 bases between them. The germline CDR1 and CDR2 sequences are SGHRS and YFSETQ. The CDR3 sequence is 13 residues long. CDR3 sequence reads: CASSPTYQETQYF. DNA for the CDR3: TGCGCCAGCAGCCCAACTTACCAAGAGACCCAGTACTTC.

This clone was recorded only once. J is TRBJ1-1 and V is TRBV28; weak D call: TRBD1 (6 bases). The CDR3 is made up of 12 amino acids. The V end lost 10 bases, the J end lost 6 bases, and 15 bases lay between the germline ends. In germline, CDR1 is MDHEN, CDR2 SYDVKM. CDR3 sequence reads: CATHQGRAEAFF. For the CDR3, the DNA is TGTGCCACACACCAGGGGAGGGCTGAAGCTTTCTTT. The full variable domain, completed using reference TRBV28 and TRBJ1-1, is DVKVTQSSRYLVKRTGEKVFLECVQDMDHENMFWYRQDPGLGLRLIYFSYDVKMKEKGDIPEGYSVSREKKERFSLILESASTNQTSMYLCATHQGRAEAFFGQGTRLTVV.

The chain employs TRBV15 and TRBJ1-5, with 9 bases lining up with TRBD1. The trim removed 5 bases at V and 2 bases at J, leaving 7 bases unmatched. Germline values: CDR1 LNHNV, CDR2 YYDKDF (reference sequence). The CDR3 contains 16 residues. The CDR3 is CATSGEQGAGNQPQHF. CDR3 DNA sequence: TGTGCCACCAGCGGGGAACAGGGGGCTGGCAATCAGCCCCAGCATTTT.

This sequence joins TRBV19 and TRBJ1-2, with 8 bases matching TRBD1. The V segment lost 4 bases and the J segment 4 bases; nucleotides outside the gene matches: 8. The CDR3 has 15 residues. Looked up from germline, CDR1 is LNHDA and CDR2 is SQIVND (reference sequence). The CDR3 here is CASSKVQGASYGYTF. The CDR3 nucleotides read TGTGCCAGTAGTAAGGTGCAGGGGGCGAGCTATGGCTACACCTTC.

The chain combines TRBV6-5 with TRBJ2-2; D is undetermined. In germline, CDR1 is MNHEY, CDR2 SVGAGI. This CDR3 region has 14 residues. The V gene lost 6 bases and the J gene lost 4 bases, with 12 bases spanning the gap. This CDR3 is CASSLTSATGELFF. The DNA of the CDR3 is TGTGCCAGCAGCTTAACATCAGCCACCGGGGAGCTGTTTTTT.

This rearrangement joins TRBV27 to TRBJ2-3; D gene unclear. Per germline, CDR1 MNHEY and CDR2 SMNVEV (reference sequence). The V and J ends lost 6 bases and 2 bases respectively, with 9 bases between them. The CDR3 is 13 residues long. This CDR3 is CASRDPYTDTQYF. CDR3 bases: TGTGCCAGCAGGGACCCTTACACAGATACGCAGTATTTT.

V and J are TRBV13 and TRBJ2-5, with D tentatively TRBD1 or TRBD2 (5 bases each). Germline V CDR1 and CDR2: PRHDT, FYEKMQ (reference sequence). V was cut by 2 bases and J by 3 bases, with 7 bases left in between. The CDR3 has 13 residues. CDR3 nucleotide sequence: TGTGCCAGCAGCTTAAGGGGAGAAGAGACCCAGTACTTC. It specifies CASSLRGEETQYF. The whole variable domain, remainder taken from reference TRBV13 and TRBJ2-5, is AAGVIQSPRHLIKEKRETATLKCYPIPRHDTVYWYQQGPGQDPQFLISFYEKMQSDKGSIPDRFSAQQFSDYHSELNMSSLELGDSALYFCASSLRGEETQYFGPGTRLLVL.

This clone showed up just once. The chain couples TRBV28 to TRBJ2-7; TRBD2 matches 8 bases. J gave up 6 bases and V 7 bases, and 8 bases lay outside the gene matches. The CDR3 totals 13 residues. CDR1 and CDR2 from the germline V gene are MDHEN and SYDVKM. This CDR3 is CASIPGLGLEQYF. The CDR3 nucleotides are TGTGCCAGCATCCCGGGACTAGGCCTCGAGCAGTACTTC.

V gene TRBV6-4 combines with J gene TRBJ2-1, with a weak D call TRBD1 (7 bases). The V end lost 5 bases, the J end lost 4 bases, and 15 bases lay between the germline ends. The V gene's germline CDR1 is MRHNA and CDR2 SNTAGT. This CDR3 is 15 amino acids long. The CDR3 protein is CASSQAAGQYNEQFF. CDR3 nucleotide sequence: TGTGCCAGCAGTCAGGCCGCGGGACAGTACAATGAGCAGTTCTTC.

This clone was counted a single time. In DNA form, the CDR3 reads TGTGCCACCAGCACCAGGACAGGCTCTGGGGCCAACGTCCTGACTTTC. It is translated as CATSTRTGSGANVLTF. The chain combines TRBV15 with TRBJ2-6; 7 bases match TRBD1. The CDR3 loop spans 16 amino acids. V was clipped by 4 bases and J by 0 bases; unmatched bases: 3. Germline V gives CDR1 LNHNV, CDR2 YYDKDF (reference sequence).

The CDR3 spells CASTSGLAARATDTQYF. CDR3 DNA sequence: TGTGCCAGCACCTCGGGACTAGCGGCCCGAGCCACAGATACGCAGTATTTT. This rearrangement joins TRBV2 to TRBJ2-3; 11 nucleotides line up with TRBD2. CDR1 is SNHLY and CDR2 is FYNNEI in the germline V gene. V trimming: 7 bases; J trimming: 2 bases; junction bases outside the gene matches: 11. The CDR3 sequence is 17 residues long.

In its sample, this clone was seen a few times. The chain uses TRBV28 and TRBJ1-5; D is perhaps TRBD1 (5 bases). This CDR3 spans 18 amino acids. Germline CDR1 is MDHEN and CDR2 is SYDVKM. The germline V and J ends were trimmed by 2 bases and 0 bases, with 17 bases remaining between them. DNA for the CDR3: TGTGCCAGCAGTTTAGCCGGCCAGAGGGGTTATAGCAATCAGCCCCAGCATTTT. Protein sequence: CASSLAGQRGYSNQPQHF.

This clone has only a few counts. This chain uses TRBV4-1 with TRBJ2-3, with 10 bases aligning to TRBD2. The V segment lost 0 bases and the J segment 4 bases; nucleotides outside the gene matches: 4. Germline V lookup: CDR1 MGHRA, CDR2 YSYEKL. This CDR3 has 16 residues. CDR3 residues: CASSQDRTSGPDTQYF. CDR3 sequence (DNA): TGCGCCAGCAGCCAAGATAGGACTAGCGGACCAGATACGCAGTATTTT.

The chain links TRBV7-2 to TRBJ2-2, with D perhaps TRBD2 (6 bases). Trimming removed 0 bases at V and 5 bases at J, with 16 bases between. Germline V lookup: CDR1 SGHTA, CDR2 FQGNSA. The CDR3 is 17 residues long. CDR3 coding DNA: TGTGCCAGCAGCTTAGCGCCCCCGGGAGTGGGAACCGGGGAGCTGTTTTTT. This sequence encodes CASSLAPPGVGTGELFF. Supplemented by reference TRBV7-2 and TRBJ2-2, the full variable domain reads GAGVSQSPSNKVTEKGKDVELRCDPISGHTALYWYRQSLGQGLEFLIYFQGNSAPDKSGLPSDRFSAERTGGSVSTLTIQRTQQEDSAVYLCASSLAPPGVGTGELFFGEGSRLTVL.

The chain uses TRBV4-2 and TRBJ1-4; a possible D gene is TRBD1 (6 bases). The CDR3 covers 18 residues. The ends were cut back, 1 base at V and 1 base at J, with 16 bases in the middle. Germline loops: CDR1 LGHNA, CDR2 YNFKEQ. This chain's CDR3 is CASSQVMAGGRTNEKLFF. The CDR3 DNA follows: TGTGCCAGCAGCCAAGTCATGGCCGGGGGCAGAACTAATGAAAAACTGTTTTTT.

The genes are TRBV4-3 and TRBJ1-1; 8 bases are shared with TRBD1. The CDR3 is 18 amino acids. Germline V gene lookup returns CDR1 LGHNA and CDR2 YSLEER. Unmatched junction bases numbered 9, after V lost 0 bases and J lost 0 bases. Here the CDR3 DNA reads TGCGCCAGCAGCCAAGATTCCCGGACAGGGACTATGAACACTGAAGCTTTCTTT. Encoded protein: CASSQDSRTGTMNTEAFF.

The chain joins TRBV11-2 to TRBJ1-3; 9 bases are a match to TRBD1. Germline V CDR1 and CDR2: SGHAT, FQNNGV. V was pared by 3 bases and J by 2 bases, with 5 bases of the junction left unmatched. CDR3 size: 16 residues. CDR3 sequence: CASSFGTGIAGNTIYF. The CDR3 coding sequence is TGTGCCAGCAGCTTTGGGACAGGGATAGCTGGAAACACCATATATTTT.

This chain joins TRBV30 and TRBJ2-7, with D uncertain. CDR1 is GTSNPN and CDR2 is SVGIG in the germline V gene (reference sequence). V lost 0 bases, J lost 0 bases, and 9 bases lay in between. CDR3 size: 14 residues. CDR3 protein: CAWSVAENSYEQYF. The CDR3 nucleotides are TGTGCCTGGAGTGTAGCAGAAAACTCCTACGAGCAGTACTTC.

This sequence joins TRBV4-2 and TRBJ2-3, with D maybe TRBD2 (6 bases). There are 17 residues in the CDR3. Germline CDR1 LGHNA, CDR2 YNFKEQ. Trimming cost V 1 base and J 1 base, with 15 bases left between them. The CDR3 sequence is CASSQVIRRGGTDTQYF. CDR3 in DNA: TGTGCCAGCAGCCAAGTGATTAGGAGGGGCGGCACAGATACGCAGTATTTT.